The 8 T cell receptor beta chains reported below all come from one sample, sequenced in a study of T cell responses to AZD1222 COVID-19 vaccine (dated by TCRdb to the early 2020s). The library was produced with the immunoSEQ multiplex PCR assay. TCRdb stores this immuneACCESS table with in-frame sequences only. Part of the clones is absent; in the studies checked, under half of the shortfall reflects unresolved V genes, and no reason is known for the rest. The sample table holds 80,000 or so clones, of which roughly 82% were seen once. Together, the top ten hold 2.5% to 3% of the sample. The time point label, read with the paper, signifies: baseline before first vaccination. The specimen was peripheral blood, collected on day 0 of AZD1222 vaccination. Receptor source: an adult in good health.

This sequence joins TRBV15 and TRBJ2-7, with 11 positions matching TRBD1. The germline V gene encodes CDR1 LNHNV and CDR2 YYDKDF (reference sequence). CDR3 size: 16 residues. Trimming cost V 3 bases and J 6 bases; bases outside gene matches: 10. Here the CDR3 reads CATSRAPGQGGAEQYF. The CDR3 region has the DNA TGTGCCACCAGCAGGGCCCCGGGACAGGGGGGCGCCGAGCAGTACTTC.

The chain carries TRBV27 and TRBJ2-7, with TRBD1 matching 10 bases. V lost 5 bases to trimming and J lost 4 bases; unmatched junction nucleotides: 5. Germline lookup yields CDR1 MNHEY and CDR2 SMNVEV (reference sequence). The CDR3 has 14 residues. The CDR3 DNA is TGTGCCAGCAGTCCGACAGGGGGCGCATACGAGCAGTACTTC. Protein product: CASSPTGGAYEQYF.

This chain's CDR3 is CASSYYRGGAGELFF. The CDR3 region has the DNA TGCGCCAGCAGCTACTACAGGGGAGGGGCCGGGGAGCTGTTTTTT. The chain couples TRBV5-1 to TRBJ2-2; D possibly matches TRBD1 or TRBD2 (7 bases each). The V gene's germline CDR1 is SGHRS and CDR2 YFSETQ. V gave up 3 bases and J gave up 6 bases, with 15 bases separating them. This CDR3 contains 15 residues.

This clone was seen a few times. The chain carries TRBV11-2 and TRBJ1-5, with D unresolved. The length of the CDR3 is 14 residues. The germline V gene has CDR1 SGHAT and CDR2 FQNNGV. V lost 1 base and J 3 bases, leaving 7 bases between the germline ends. CDR3 sequence (DNA): TGTGCCAGCAGCTTAGGACGGTTCAATCAGCCCCAGCATTTT. Amino acids: CASSLGRFNQPQHF.

This sequence joins TRBV2 and TRBJ1-1; 7 bases are shared with TRBD1. The V gene's germline CDR1 is SNHLY and CDR2 FYNNEI. The J segment lost 0 bases and the V segment lost 6 bases, leaving 4 bases of the junction unmatched. The CDR3 consists of 14 residues. CDR3 region: CASRGGTVNTEAFF. In DNA, the CDR3 is TGTGCCAGCAGGGGGGGGACAGTGAACACTGAAGCTTTCTTT.

The rearrangement uses TRBV4-3 and TRBJ1-2; TRBD1 might be the D (5 bases). V lost 1 base and J 3 bases, leaving 12 bases between the germline ends. The CDR3 has 15 amino acids. The germline V gene encodes CDR1 LGHNA and CDR2 YSLEER. The CDR3: CASSQVWRGDYGYTF. Written as DNA, the CDR3 is TGCGCCAGCAGCCAAGTGTGGAGAGGGGACTATGGCTACACCTTC.

The chain couples TRBV7-2 to TRBJ2-2, with a possible D match to TRBD2 (6 bases). This CDR3 is built from 13 residues. The germline V gene encodes CDR1 SGHTA and CDR2 FQGNSA. Trimming took 5 bases from V and 6 from J, leaving 10 bases between them. The CDR3 sequence: CASSLASAGELFF. The CDR3 nucleotides are TGTGCCAGCAGCCTGGCTAGCGCCGGGGAGCTGTTTTTT.

The chain's CDR3 is CASSPSTYNEQFF. The CDR3 DNA reads as TGTGCCAGCAGCCCGTCGACCTACAATGAGCAGTTCTTC. The rearrangement joins TRBV7-8 to TRBJ2-1; D not certain. The CDR3 length is 13 residues. The V end lost 5 bases, the J end lost 2 bases, and 7 bases lay between the germline ends. Germline assignment: CDR1 SGHVS and CDR2 FQNEAQ.